This T cell receptor beta chain was identified during a study of T cells in narcolepsy. Study summary: Donors had narcolepsy type 1 or type 2, or were healthy controls.

The CDR3 spans 16 residues. Germline V gene sequence: CDR1 SGHVS, CDR2 FQNEAQ. Trimming cost V 5 bases and J 1 base; bases outside gene matches: 7. Study-wide findings and caveats: Some memory CD4+ repertoires had no autoreactive clone sequences. Healthy controls reportedly lacked the autoreactive clonotypes serially found in patients' blood. HCRT-specific and TRIB2-specific autoreactive clonotypes appeared among same-patient CSF and blood CD4+ clonotypes.

Only in-frame clones appear in the TCRdb table, and some are missing; sequencing was by immunoSEQ multiplex PCR. The table has about 32,000 clones, approximately 79% seen once. As for this clone: Its matching antigen is unknown.

The V gene is TRBV7-8, the J gene TRBJ1-5; TRBD1 aligns across 8 bases. Sequenced material: memory (CD45RA-) CD4+ T cells from blood. This sequence was found in a human donor in good health. The CDR3 sequence: CASSNGQGGSNQPQHF. The CDR3 DNA sequence: TGTGCCAGCAGCAACGGACAGGGCGGCAGCAATCAGCCCCAGCATTTT.